Listed below are T cell receptor beta chains from one sample, sequenced in a study of shared clonotypes between healthy human individuals. The repertoire was sequenced with immunoSEQ multiplex PCR; TCRdb's copy has only in-frame clones and lacks some. The sample contains some 2.4 million clones, roughly 93% of which appear only once. The material sequenced was naive CD4+ T cells from PBMCs. The source is a man aged 18 to 30 in good health. Some clones in this sample may be carry-over from other donors' samples. CDR3s include the opening cysteine and the closing phenylalanine or tryptophan. D genes are given only for firm matches. The size field is filled for only some rows; it gives once, few, many or a size class.

>-|TRBD2|TRBV19|TRBJ2-2
CAGLRGDTGELFF
TGTGCCGGGCTGCGGGGGGACACCGGGGAGCTGTTTTTT
>-|-|TRBV5-1|TRBJ2-1
CASNLRGQDNEQFF
TGCGCCAGCAACCTCCGCGGCCAGGACAATGAGCAGTTCTTC
>once|TRBD1|TRBV5-4|TRBJ1-2
CASSSPPGQGNGYTF
TGTGCCAGCAGCTCCCCCCCGGGACAGGGGAATGGCTACACCTTC
>-|TRBD1|TRBV15|TRBJ1-4
CATSRDWGQGGDEKLFF
TGTGCCACCAGCAGAGACTGGGGACAGGGTGGGGATGAAAAACTGTTTTTT
>few|-|TRBV19|TRBJ1-2
CASTRSLTENYGYTF
TGTGCCAGTACCCGATCCCTAACAGAGAACTATGGCTACACCTTC
>once|-|TRBV7-6|TRBJ2-7
CASSSGTASSYEQYF
TGTGCCAGCAGCTCCGGGACGGCGAGCTCCTACGAGCAGTACTTC
>-|-|TRBV6-1|TRBJ1-5
CASSLQSNQPQHF
TGTGCCAGCAGCTTACAGAGCAATCAGCCCCAGCATTTT
>-|-|TRBV5-4|TRBJ2-6
CASSLALTGANVLTF
TGTGCCAGCAGCTTAGCGCTGACTGGGGCCAACGTCCTGACTTTC
>-|-|TRBV9|TRBJ2-1
CASSVGSPAQEGEQFF
TGTGCCAGCAGCGTAGGGTCTCCGGCCCAGGAGGGTGAGCAGTTCTTC
>-|-|TRBV5-5|TRBJ1-2
CASSLASYRGGWYGYTF
TGTGCCAGCAGCTTGGCCTCTTATCGTGGGGGTTGGTATGGCTACACCTTC
>-|-|TRBV7-6|TRBJ2-1
CASSLLQPGANEQFF
TGTGCCAGCAGCTTACTGCAACCGGGAGCAAATGAGCAGTTCTTC
>-|-|TRBV19|TRBJ1-2
CASSIIPGGYTF
TGTGCCAGTAGTATAATCCCGGGTGGCTACACCTTC
>once|TRBD1|TRBV7-2|TRBJ2-5
CASSSGQVPYF
TGTGCCAGCAGCTCAGGACAGGTCCCGTACTTC
>-|TRBD1|TRBV6-1|TRBJ1-2
CASRETGALGGYTF
TGTGCCAGCAGGGAAACAGGGGCGTTAGGTGGCTACACCTTC
>-|TRBD2|TRBV4-2|TRBJ2-3
CASSPRSLAASTDTQYF
TGTGCCAGCAGCCCCCGATCACTAGCGGCAAGCACAGATACGCAGTATTTT
>-|-|TRBV7-2|TRBJ2-2
CASSSPPNTGELFF
TGTGCCAGCAGCTCACCCCCTAACACCGGGGAGCTGTTTTTT
>-|-|TRBV5-1|TRBJ1-1
CASSLLGTEAFF
TGCGCCAGCAGCTTACTGGGGACTGAAGCTTTCTTT
>-|-|TRBV2|TRBJ2-4
CASRPGSGGAKNIQYF
TGTGCCAGCAGGCCCGGTAGCGGAGGAGCCAAAAACATTCAGTACTTC
>few|TRBD1|TRBV7-2|TRBJ1-1
CASSFRQGTEAFF
TGTGCCAGCAGCTTTAGACAGGGTACTGAAGCTTTCTTT